These T cell receptor beta chains were read from a single sample in a study of Graves' ophthalmopathy and Graves' hyperthyroidism. TCRdb re-analysed the multiplex PCR reads in MiXCR, keeping a single row per CDR3 protein. The sample shows around 520,000 distinct CDR3 sequences, approximately 35% of them seen only once. Sequencing was performed on peripheral blood or thyroid tissue (not recorded which). The receptor source for this set is an adult man with Graves' hyperthyroidism. Both conserved end residues are trimmed from each CDR3. D genes are given only for firm matches.

j_call d_call v_call cdr3_aa
TRBJ1-1 TRBD1 TRBV5-1 ASSLATGQG
TRBJ1-1 NA TRBV25-1 ARQRTVGPGTEAF
TRBJ1-2 NA TRBV9 ASSVAPDREAHGYT
TRBJ2-3 TRBD2 TRBV29-1 SVEDRLAGGTSTDTQY
TRBJ1-5 NA TRBV20-1 SARGQDQPQH
TRBJ1-2 TRBD1 TRBV7-3 ASSSTTGGSYGYT
TRBJ2-2 NA TRBV6-1 ASSEVLGLWTGELF
TRBJ1-1 NA TRBV11-3 ASGDGDTEAF
NA NA TRBV11-2 ASSLERGQGDYEQY
TRBJ1-1 TRBD1 TRBV6-4 ASSKQGGTEAF
TRBJ2-2 TRBD2 TRBV5-5 ASSAGLAGGISTGELF
TRBJ2-7 TRBD2 TRBV7-8 ASVGAGSYEQY
TRBJ2-5 NA TRBV5-1 ASSGRQD
TRBJ2-1 TRBD2 TRBV7-2 ASSSGGTFGDEQF
TRBJ1-4 TRBD1 TRBV9 ASSVTGTGEKLF
TRBJ2-3 TRBD2 TRBV7-8 ASRRRETGTDTQY
TRBJ2-7 TRBD2 TRBV2 ASRGLAGGFHEQY
TRBJ1-6 NA TRBV7-8 ASSQSTVTLH
TRBJ2-2 NA TRBV5-5 ASIPGVTGELF
TRBJ1-5 NA TRBV15 ATSRAGSVQPQH
TRBJ1-2 TRBD1 TRBV2 ASSSPGQGFYGYT
TRBJ2-5 NA TRBV2 AGAPETQY